This note documents a single TCR beta chain sequence. The antigen remains undetermined. This specimen comes from a study of CD8+ T cells in alopecia areata. Study overall: Twice a day, 5 to 10 mg of oral tofacitinib was administered to treated patients. Study-wide points: Clonality was higher in lesional than normal scalp, especially in alopecia totalis/universalis.

From alopecia areata patients, lesional scalp punch biopsies and peripheral blood were collected. Extracted RNA was reverse transcribed, and the resulting cDNA served as sequencing template. The data were produced by immunoSEQ multiplex PCR, yet TCRdb's version contains in-frame clones alone and is incomplete. The repertoire holds some 95,000 clones, with 35% to 50% as singletons. The TCR originated in a human donor with alopecia areata. The sample taken for sequencing was CD4+ T cells sorted from blood.

Here the CDR3 DNA reads TGCAGCGCCCAGACGGGTCGGACGAACACTGAAGCTTTCTTT. It is translated as CSAQTGRTNTEAFF. The genes are TRBV29-1 and TRBJ1-1; D is undetermined. This CDR3 has 14 amino acids. The germline V gene has CDR1 SQVTM and CDR2 ANQGSEA. Trimming shortened V by 7 bases and J by 1 base, and 16 bases separated the two germline ends.